The source of this T cell receptor (beta chain) is a study of blood T cell repertoires in COVID-19. Study as a whole: Acute-phase and convalescent COVID-19 samples originated in the United States, Italy and Spain. T cells, B-cell-depleted T cells, or PBMCs provided the cDNA or gDNA that served as material.

Seattle enrolled patients during active infection and tracked them longitudinally. This CDR3 has 18 amino acids. Germline V gene lookup returns CDR1 SNHLY and CDR2 FYNNEI. V was shortened by 4 bases and J by 5 bases, with 23 bases between the two germline ends. As processed by the authors: Reference gene primer amplification gave estimated nucleated cell counts. Clones were sequenced by immunoSEQ multiplex PCR, and TCRdb holds only the in-frame ones, with some missing. V and J calls and clone size follow that table, whereas D and trimming were derived from the DNA. The data contain a few hundred thousand clones, 75% to 90% of them singletons. A single count supports this clone.

The gene calls are TRBV2 and TRBJ1-4, with D possibly being TRBD1 (5 bases). The TCR was taken from a woman between 25 and 40 years old with COVID-19, enrolled during active disease. Source material: peripheral blood. The CDR3 DNA reads TGTGCCAGCAGTGTGAATAGAAGGACGGGGGGATCGAATGAAAAACTGTTTTTT. The encoded protein is CASSVNRRTGGSNEKLFF.